The clone carrying this T cell receptor (beta chain) appeared a single time. Its target is not known. It was with random hexamers that roughly 0.5 to 1 ug RNA was reverse transcribed. The TCR beta CDR3 was amplified by immunoSEQ multiplex PCR across 54 Vbeta, 13 Jbeta. Each CDR3 protein gets one entry after TCRdb re-called the immunoSEQ multiplex PCR reads with MiXCR. The sample yields about 150,000 distinct CDR3 sequences, roughly 94% seen once. The data originate from a study of CD8 T cells in Susac syndrome. Overall study findings and caveats: The authors acknowledged that the study's TCR sequencing and HLA analysis involved relatively few individuals.

In blood CD8+ and CD4+ T cells, TCR beta underwent sequencing. The CD8+ and CD4+ T cells were negatively isolated, with the TEMRA cells enriched by FACS. The CDR3 consists of 14 residues. J gave up 5 bases and V 6 bases, and 9 bases lay outside the gene matches. The germline V gene encodes CDR1 DFQATT and CDR2 SNEGSKA (reference sequence). The sequencing input was CD4+ T cells from PBMCs. The chain has TRBV20-1 and TRBJ2-1, with 8 bases aligning to TRBD2. The clonotype originates from a human donor in good health. The CDR3 DNA is TGCAGTGCAGAAGCGGGGGTCGAGAACAATGAGCAGTTCTTC. Protein: CSAEAGVENNEQFF.